This T cell receptor (beta chain) was identified during a study of cytomegalovirus exposure and HLA in healthy donors. Regarding the study as a whole: V- and J-gene trimming in TCR beta was tied to a missense DCLRE1C variant by an analysis performed later. The analysis excluded some indistinguishable V segments, including TRBV6-2 and TRBV6-3.

Amplification used 60 Vbeta primers and 13 Jbeta primers. Repertoires were generated with immunoSEQ multiplex PCR, while TCRdb's copy carries only in-frame clones and drops some. The sample includes 80,000 or so clones, about 84% seen only once; the top ten take roughly 3.5%. This clone was seen more than once but under ten times. The antigen is not known. This CDR3 contains 14 residues. Trimming pared 0 bases from V and 6 bases from J, leaving 9 bases between. From germline, CDR1 is LNHNV and CDR2 YYDKDF (reference sequence). These donors counted as nominally healthy when sampled, but unrecorded immune exposures were likely.

The TCR sequence derives from a man aged 40-49 years in good health and CMV-seronegative. Sequenced: PBMCs. The chain is built from TRBV15 and TRBJ2-1; no clear D gene. The CDR3, as DNA: TGTGCCACCAGCAGAGATAGAATGAGCAATGAGCAGTTCTTC. This encodes CATSRDRMSNEQFF.